The present T cell receptor (beta chain) was sequenced within a study of monozygotic twins with inflammatory bowel disease. On this clonotype itself: Its specificity is not known.

TCRdb reprocessed the 5' RACE reads, keeping one entry per CDR3 protein, no DNA. The sample holds fewer than 350,000 distinct CDR3 sequences. General study points: Limited power may explain why concordant and discordant twins showed no difference in repertoire similarity. Among IBD patients, TCRbeta diversity (inverse Simpson) was lower than in healthy co-twins. Sharing of clonotypes with others was lower in IBD patients than in healthy twins, and this was especially so with disease activity.

This CDR3 contains 16 residues. Germline values: CDR1 LNHDA, CDR2 SQIVND (reference sequence). This chain uses TRBV19 with TRBJ2-1; TCRdb calls TRBD1, which cannot be checked without DNA. This receptor was taken from a human donor with ulcerative colitis or Crohn's disease, or a healthy co-twin of an affected twin (not recorded which). The sequencing sample was made of blood. CDR3 in amino acids: CASSIRTGVTANEQFF.